This T cell receptor (beta chain) is drawn from a study of blood T cell repertoires in COVID-19 (dated by TCRdb to 2020 to 2021). For the study in its entirety: Samples covering the acute and convalescent phases of COVID-19 were provided by collaborators in the United States, Italy and Spain. Where available, HLA class I and class II types were taken from metadata supplied by the sample provider and were not determined by assay-based typing. The samples were drawn from the first 160 participants of the ongoing ImmuneRACE study and from under 1,500 subjects provided by 6 global collaborators. The repertoires were released in a freely available public database intended as a resource for research on the immune response to SARS-CoV-2. Deeply sampled blood TCRbeta repertoires from subjects exposed to, actively infected with, or recovered from COVID-19 were included in the dataset. The sample metadata nearly always contained a de-identified subject ID, COVID-19 status, age in years and sex. The prospective study material was composed of cDNA or gDNA derived from T cells, B-cell-depleted T cells, or PBMCs. General study outcomes and caveats: The amount of clinical and demographic metadata varied by source and participant and was provided uncurated.

This clone was counted only a few times. This clone's antigen is unknown. Per-base qualities were not stored, and no clone one base away is much larger. TCRbeta CDR3 regions were amplified from genomic DNA by means of the immunoSEQ Assay, a bias-controlled multiplex PCR. Per the authors' processing: The number of nucleated cells in each sample was estimated by amplification of reference gene primers within the assay. To quantify the absolute abundance of each unique TCRbeta CDR3 rearrangement, sequence reads were collapsed and filtered. For each sample, productive Simpson clonality was calculated by taking the square root of Simpson's diversity index across productive rearrangements. The table comes from immuneACCESS by way of TCRdb, which keeps in-frame sequences with V and J called. Part of the clones is missing from these tables; in studies checked, under half for an unresolved V gene and the rest for unknown reasons. V and J calls and clone size are as listed in that table; D and trimming were resolved from the DNA. A total of 250,000 to 400,000 clones appear in this sample, roughly 88% of them only once. Of the sample, less than 3% is held by the ten largest clones.

From cysteine to phenylalanine, the CDR3 is 14 amino acids long. Here the CDR3 DNA is all that survives: 42 bases in frame from base 1. CDR1 and CDR2 are drawn from the germline V gene: SGHAT, FQNNGV. Trimming costs V 2 bases and J 10 bases, and their ends lie 15 bases apart. At one collaborating source in Seattle, patients were enrolled during active infection and were followed longitudinally through the course of disease. Each collaborating institution followed its own protocols to collect whole blood in K2EDTA tubes. Collaborator samples were shipped for TCRbeta analysis as frozen whole blood, isolated PBMCs, or DNA extracted from either sample type.

The specimen was peripheral blood. Rearrangement joined TRBV11-2 to TRBJ2-1; the D gene is perhaps TRBD1, from 6 matching bases. The TCR comes from a woman aged 25 to 39 with COVID-19, enrolled during active disease. In nucleotides, the sequence is TGTGCCAGCAGCTTAAATTACAGGGTTGAGGAGCAGTTCTTC. It translates to CASSLNYRVEEQFF. The variable domain in full, with residues beyond the CDR3 obtained from the reference TRBV11-2 and TRBJ2-1 genes, is EAGVAQSPRYKIIEKRQSVAFWCNPISGHATLYWYQQILGQGPKLLIQFQNNGVVDDSQLPKDRFSAERLKGVDSTLKIQPAKLEDSAVYLCASSLNYRVEEQFFGPGTRLTVL.